The 8 T cell receptor delta chains listed next were all sequenced from one sample in a study of fetal and pediatric gammadelta thymocytes. TCRdb processed the reads again with the CATT caller. The repertoire holds 600 to 700 delta-chain clones, with approximately 35% as singletons. Sequenced: Vgamma9Vdelta2 gamma-delta T cells from the thymus. Sample subset: sorted CD3+gammadeltaTCR+Vgamma9+Vdelta2+ thymocytes. These TCRs come from a child who underwent cardiac surgery and was recorded as healthy.

On this clone: One base separates it from a far larger clone, so it is likely a read error. The same CDR3 arises from other DNA sequences in this sample as well. A V gene of TRDV2 was called, but no J gene was assigned; the table's D call TRDD3 went unverified against the DNA. From germline, CDR1 is GEAIGNYY and CDR2 EKD. CDR3 length: 16 residues. The CDR3 reads CACDFLGDTLTAQLFF. CDR3 in DNA: TGTGCCTGTGACTTCCTGGGGGATACCTTGACAGCACAGCTCTTCTTT.

In regard to this clone: A far larger clone is one nucleotide away, so this likely arose from a read error. This rearrangement joins TRDV2 to TRDJ1; D is perhaps TRDD2 (8 bases). TCRdb records no J gene; here it was assigned by comparing the DNA to germline. The CDR3 is made up of 20 amino acids. Trimming pared 1 base from V and 2 bases from J, leaving 28 bases between. Germline CDR1 GEAIGNYY, CDR2 EKD. As DNA, the CDR3 is TGTGCCTGTGACACGCGCCTTCCTATTCGCACTGGGGCACCAACCGATAAACTCATCTTT. Its protein is CACDTRLPIRTGAPTDKLIF.

This clone has only a few counts. A much larger clone differs from this one at a single base, so this may be a read error. The chain employs TRDV2 and TRDJ1, with 11 bases fitting TRDD3. There are 20 residues in the CDR3. Germline V gene data show CDR1 as GEAIGNYY and CDR2 as EKD. The ends lost 3 bases at V and 7 bases at J; junction bases unmatched: 24. In DNA, the CDR3 is TGTGCCTGTGACTCCGTTCTTTTTCCACCCTGGGGGATACACGATGGTAAACTCATCTTT. Protein: CACDSVLFPPWGIHDGKLIF.

The chain carries TRDV2 and TRDJ3, with 11 positions matching TRDD3. TCRdb carries no J gene annotation; the J gene was assigned here by matching the DNA with germline. V lost 0 bases, J lost 0 bases, and 3 bases stayed unmatched. Germline CDR1 GEAIGNYY, CDR2 EKD. This CDR3 spans 19 amino acids. The CDR3 bases are TGTGCCTGTGACACCGTGGGGGATACGCGCTCCTGGGACACCCGACAGATGTTTTTC. It translates to CACDTVGDTRSWDTRQMFF.

A remark on this clone: A far more abundant clone sits one base away, making this likely a read error. The J gene went uncalled, whereas the V gene is TRDV2; the table calls TRDD3, which could not be checked here. The CDR3 totals 15 residues. Germline CDR1 and CDR2: GEAIGNYY and EKD. In DNA, the CDR3 is TGTGCCTGTGACACCCGGGGGATCAAAAACGATAAACTCACCTTT. This gives the protein CACDTRGIKNDKLTF.

Worth noting for this clone: A far larger clone is one nucleotide away, so this likely arose from a read error. This chain uses TRDV2 with TRDJ2; TRDD3 matches at 11 bases. TCRdb lists no J gene, so it was determined here by aligning the DNA to germline. The J segment lost 6 bases and the V segment lost 1 base, leaving 3 bases of the junction unmatched. The CDR3 covers 15 residues. Germline CDR1 and CDR2: GEAIGNYY and EKD. In DNA, the CDR3 is TGTGCCTGTGACACAATGGGGGATACGGCAGCACAACTCTTCTTT. The encoded protein is CACDTMGDTAAQLFF.

This clone occurred a few times. The genes are TRDV2 and TRDJ3; 9 nucleotides line up with TRDD3. The J gene was missing in TCRdb and was found by matching the end of the DNA to germline. With 0 bases clipped from V and 0 bases from J, the junction kept 5 bases outside the gene matches. This CDR3 comprises 19 residues. CDR1 and CDR2 from the germline V gene are GEAIGNYY and EKD. In DNA form, the CDR3 reads TGTGCCTGTGACACCGTACTGGGGGACCACTCCTGGGACACCCGACAGATGTTTTTC. It yields the protein CACDTVLGDHSWDTRQMFF.

As to this clone: This sequence is one base from a far larger clone and is likely a read error. V is TRDV2 and J is TRDJ1, with D possibly being TRDD3 (8 bases). CDR3 length: 25 amino acids. V was cut by 3 bases and J by 1 base, with 44 bases left in between. Germline V gene lookup returns CDR1 GEAIGNYY and CDR2 EKD. CDR3 sequence (DNA): TGTGCCTGTGACTTCCCCCTCCTTCCTTCGACTGGGGGGAAAGGAGTACAGGTAGTCACCGATAAACTCATCTTT. This translates into CACDFPLLPSTGGKGVQVVTDKLIF.